This is a list of T cell receptor beta chains from one sample in a study of post-analysis software for immune sequencing data. TCRdb re-derived calls from the PCR reads in MiXCR, one entry per CDR3 protein. Of roughly 540,000 distinct CDR3 sequences in the sample, 30% to 40% were seen once. Material for sequencing was blood. The source of these receptors is a girl aged 2 to 17 with multiple sclerosis. The CDR3 runs from the conserved cysteine through the conserved F or W. The D gene is left open where the match is weak. The listing skips clone size in some rows; elsewhere it reads once, few, many or a size class.

D gene	V gene	J gene	clone size	CDR3 length	CDR3 DNA	CDR3 protein
NA	TRBV7-9	TRBJ1-5	NA	16	TGTGCCAGCAGCCCCGGGACAACCTATAGCAATCAGCCCCAGCATTTT	CASSPGTTYSNQPQHF
NA	TRBV29-1	TRBJ1-1	few	13	TGCAGCGCCTCGGGGCCGAGAGGCACTGAAGCTTTCTTT	CSASGPRGTEAFF
NA	TRBV20-1	TRBJ2-7	few	13	TGCAGTGCTAGAGGATTTCGGGCCTACGAGCAGTACTTC	CSARGFRAYEQYF
NA	TRBV6-5	TRBJ1-6	NA	15	TGTGCCAGCAGGGGGGGGGGCGCGGTAACTTCACCCCTCCACTTT	CASRGGGAVTSPLHF
NA	TRBV11-2	TRBJ2-1	NA	14	TGTGCCAGCATCTTAGGTGTCGTCGAGAATGAGCAGTTCTTC	CASILGVVENEQFF
NA	TRBV5-1	TRBJ2-5	NA	13	TGCGCCAGCAGCTTGGTTTCCGTAGGAGAGCAGTACTTC	CASSLVSVGEQYF
NA	TRBV20-1	TRBJ1-1	few	12	TGCAGTGCTACCGGGAGAAACACTGAAGCTTTCTTT	CSATGRNTEAFF
TRBD2	TRBV7-9	TRBJ2-7	once	18	TGTGCCAGCAGCTTAGGACTAGCGGGAGGGCCGTTCGTTTACGAGCAGTACTTC	CASSLGLAGGPFVYEQYF
NA	TRBV20-1	TRBJ2-3	NA	15	TGCAGTGCTAGAGATGTCCCGGACAGCACAGATACGCAGTATTTT	CSARDVPDSTDTQYF
TRBD2	TRBV20-1	TRBJ2-3	NA	15	TGCAGTGCCGCCGTCGGGGGGGAAGGCACAGATACGCAGTATTTT	CSAAVGGEGTDTQYF